This is a list of T cell receptor beta chains from one sample in a study of control samples from healthy donors and cancer patients. The protocol was immunoSEQ multiplex PCR, while the TCRdb copy is restricted to in-frame clones and leaves out a portion. The sample shows some 70,000 clones, about 83% of them seen only once. The sample was blood. The receptors shown here come from a man in his 60s in good health. CDR3s include the opening cysteine and the closing phenylalanine or tryptophan. The order of the fields is clone size, V gene, D gene, J gene, CDR3 length, CDR3 protein, CDR3 DNA. The D gene is left open where the match is weak. Rows may omit the clone size; those that give it use once, few, many or a size class.

>many|TRBV28|NA|TRBJ1-1|11
CAIRFGAEAFF
TGTGCCATCCGATTCGGCGCTGAAGCTTTCTTT
>NA|TRBV5-1|TRBD2|TRBJ2-3|15
CASSLVAGAADTQYF
TGCGCCAGCAGCTTGGTGGCGGGAGCGGCAGATACGCAGTATTTT
>NA|TRBV6-5|NA|TRBJ2-1|14
CASLEHYSYNEQFF
TGTGCCAGCCTAGAGCACTATTCCTACAATGAGCAGTTCTTC
>NA|TRBV6-5|NA|TRBJ1-6|15
CASSYGGRYNSPLHF
TGTGCCAGCAGTTACGGGGGACGGTATAATTCACCCCTCCACTTT
>NA|TRBV7-9|NA|TRBJ1-5|17
CASSLALGQGVYQPQHF
TGTGCCAGCAGCTTAGCGCTAGGGCAGGGAGTATACCAGCCCCAGCATTTT
>NA|TRBV28|TRBD1|TRBJ1-2|14
CASSGTGGNYGYTF
TGTGCCAGCAGTGGGACAGGGGGGAACTATGGCTACACCTTC
>NA|TRBV4-3|NA|TRBJ2-1|15
CASSEGLGLYNEQFF
TGCGCCAGCAGCGAAGGTTTAGGACTATACAATGAGCAGTTCTTC
>NA|TRBV18|TRBD1|TRBJ1-3|18
CASSPGLRQGASGNTIYF
TGTGCCAGCTCACCCGGTCTAAGGCAGGGGGCCTCTGGAAACACCATATATTTT
>NA|TRBV28|TRBD2|TRBJ2-1|12
CASGTSDGGQFF
TGTGCCAGCGGGACTAGCGATGGGGGGCAGTTCTTC
>NA|TRBV4-3|TRBD2|TRBJ2-1|17
CASSQGPSGRVRHEQFF
TGCGCCAGCAGCCAAGGGCCTAGCGGGAGGGTTCGTCATGAGCAGTTCTTC
>NA|TRBV13|NA|TRBJ2-2|19
CANSLGGSSAGGNTGELFF
TGTGCCAACAGTCTAGGCGGATCATCAGCGGGTGGAAACACCGGGGAGTTGTTTTTT
>NA|TRBV28|NA|TRBJ1-1|16
CASSPPWGQGNTEAFF
TGTGCCAGCAGCCCTCCTTGGGGGCAGGGGAACACTGAAGCTTTCTTT
>NA|TRBV7-2|NA|TRBJ1-6|16
CASSLVGTSHNSPLHF
TGTGCCAGCAGCTTAGTTGGGACATCTCATAATTCACCCCTCCACTTT
>NA|TRBV7-2|TRBD2|TRBJ2-5|16
CASSLGAGLAGISQYF
TGTGCCAGCAGCTTAGGGGCAGGACTAGCGGGAATATCCCAGTACTTC
>NA|TRBV2|NA|TRBJ1-4|17
CASSERTALATNEKLFF
TGTGCCAGCAGTGAAAGAACAGCCCTTGCAACTAATGAAAAACTGTTTTTT
>NA|TRBV5-5|NA|TRBJ1-6|15
CASSSGTVTSSPLHF
TGTGCCAGCAGCTCGGGGACCGTTACGAGTTCACCCCTCCACTTT
>NA|TRBV7-9|TRBD1|TRBJ1-2|15
CASSFPEGALGGYTF
TGTGCCAGCAGCTTTCCTGAGGGGGCGTTGGGTGGCTACACCTTC
>NA|TRBV28|NA|TRBJ2-2|12
CASSQTEGELFF
TGTGCCAGCAGTCAGACGGAGGGGGAGCTGTTTTTT
>NA|TRBV30|TRBD2|TRBJ2-5|12
CANTSGSETQYF
TGTGCCAACACTAGCGGGAGTGAGACCCAGTACTTC
>NA|TRBV4-2|NA|TRBJ2-1|14
CASSQEGSSAEQFF
TGTGCCAGCAGCCAAGAGGGCTCTAGCGCCGAGCAGTTCTTC
>NA|TRBV9|TRBD2|TRBJ2-3|15
CASSTTSGGQDTQYF
TGTGCCAGCAGCACCACTAGCGGGGGGCAGGATACGCAGTATTTT
>few|TRBV12-3/TRBV12-4|NA|TRBJ2-7|11
CASSLSSEQYF
TGTGCCAGCAGCCTTAGTAGCGAGCAGTACTTC
>NA|TRBV10-3|NA|TRBJ2-5|12
CAIRSGEETQYF
TGTGCCATCAGATCGGGGGAAGAGACCCAGTACTTC
>NA|TRBV5-1|NA|TRBJ2-6|14
CASSLGTHTNVLTF
TGCGCCAGCAGCTTGGGGACACATACCAACGTCCTGACTTTC
>NA|TRBV30|NA|TRBJ2-3|16
CAWTGSSAVPGDTQYF
TGTGCCTGGACGGGGAGTTCAGCGGTCCCGGGAGATACGCAGTATTTT
>NA|TRBV7-2|NA|TRBJ2-7|15
CASTWTSQGRGEQYF
TGTGCCAGCACCTGGACTTCCCAAGGAAGAGGGGAGCAGTACTTC
>NA|TRBV7-9|TRBD2|TRBJ2-1|17
CASSLVLGSGRLNEQFF
TGTGCCAGCAGCTTAGTCTTAGGTAGCGGGAGGCTGAATGAGCAGTTCTTC
>NA|TRBV9|NA|TRBJ2-5|15
CASSVDSGLGETQYF
TGTGCCAGCAGCGTTGATAGCGGCCTTGGGGAGACCCAGTACTTC
>NA|TRBV19|NA|TRBJ1-2|14
CASSYGLSGYGYTF
TGTGCCAGTAGTTATGGATTAAGCGGCTATGGCTACACCTTC
>NA|TRBV3-1/TRBV3-2|NA|TRBJ1-2|17
CASSQPLGVGLAGGYTF
TGTGCCAGCAGCCAACCCCTGGGGGTCGGACTAGCGGGTGGCTACACCTTC
>NA|TRBV4-1|NA|TRBJ2-6|17
CASSQVIGIGGANVLTF
TGCGCCAGCAGCCAAGTCATAGGGATTGGTGGGGCCAACGTCCTGACTTTC
>few|TRBV27|NA|TRBJ2-1|13
CASRAVGYNEQFF
TGTGCCAGCCGGGCAGTAGGATACAATGAGCAGTTCTTC
>NA|TRBV7-2|TRBD1|TRBJ2-7|17
CASSLQNGWGQDYEQYF
TGTGCCAGCAGCTTACAGAACGGGTGGGGACAGGACTACGAGCAGTACTTC
>NA|TRBV10-3|NA|TRBJ2-5|13
CAISDYGGETQYF
TGTGCCATCAGTGATTATGGAGGGGAGACCCAGTACTTC
>NA|TRBV5-1|NA|TRBJ2-7|16
CASSLEALSGLYEQYF
TGCGCCAGCAGCTTGGAGGCTCTAAGCGGGCTTTACGAGCAGTACTTC
>NA|TRBV11-2|TRBD2|TRBJ2-7|16
CASSVGLAGVNHEQYF
TGTGCCAGCAGCGTAGGACTAGCGGGAGTCAACCACGAGCAGTACTTC
>NA|TRBV7-2|NA|TRBJ2-4|15
CASSLDLGGGNIQYF
TGTGCCAGCAGCTTAGATCTGGGAGGGGGAAACATTCAGTACTTC
>NA|TRBV9|TRBD2|TRBJ2-1|16
CASSAGTSGIYNEQFF
TGTGCCAGCAGCGCGGGGACTAGCGGGATCTACAATGAGCAGTTCTTC
>NA|TRBV4-1|TRBD1|TRBJ1-3|16
CASSPGQGNSGNTIYF
TGCGCCAGCAGCCCGGGACAGGGGAACTCTGGAAACACCATATATTTT
>NA|TRBV4-1|NA|TRBJ2-7|14
CASSFLITSYEQYF
TGCGCCAGCAGCTTCCTGATAACCTCCTACGAGCAGTACTTC
>NA|TRBV7-8|NA|TRBJ2-2|14
CASSLGGLTGELFF
TGTGCCAGCAGCTTAGGGGGGCTGACCGGGGAGCTGTTTTTT
>NA|TRBV28|TRBD1|TRBJ2-4|18
CASSLAYRGASSKNIQYF
TGTGCCAGCAGCCTGGCTTACAGGGGAGCATCGTCCAAAAACATTCAGTACTTC
>NA|TRBV6-5|NA|TRBJ1-5|12
CASRVSNQPQHF
TGTGCCAGCAGGGTTAGCAATCAGCCCCAGCATTTT
>NA|TRBV19|NA|TRBJ1-5|13
CASSYRRNQPQHF
TGTGCCAGTAGTTACAGGCGGAATCAGCCCCAGCATTTT
>NA|TRBV7-9|NA|TRBJ2-1|14
CASSLRSGGGEQFF
TGTGCCAGCAGCTTAAGGTCTGGCGGTGGAGAGCAGTTCTTC
>NA|TRBV2|NA|TRBJ1-2|11
CASSYHYGYTF
TGTGCCAGCAGTTATCACTATGGCTACACCTTC
>NA|TRBV6-6|NA|TRBJ2-7|14
CASSYREDYYEQYF
TGTGCCAGCAGTTATCGGGAAGACTACTACGAGCAGTACTTC
>NA|TRBV5-6|NA|TRBJ2-6|16
CASSLYGGTGANVLTF
TGTGCCAGCAGCTTATATGGGGGGACCGGGGCCAACGTCCTGACTTTC
>NA|TRBV5-1|NA|TRBJ2-5|12
CASSFEGETQYF
TGCGCCAGCAGCTTCGAAGGAGAGACCCAGTACTTC